These 6 T cell receptor beta chains share one sample of origin, sequenced in a study of identifying expanded T cells in peripheral blood. Some clones are missing from TCRdb's copy, which holds only in-frame ones; the method was immunoSEQ multiplex PCR. This sample has more than 95,000 clones; about four fifths occur once, and the top ten carry 3% to 3.5%. The sample was blood. The receptors were gathered from a person between 18 and 70 years old in good health.

The rearrangement uses TRBV11-2 and TRBJ2-5; the D is unclear. V gave up 5 bases and J gave up 4 bases, with 17 bases separating them. The CDR3 has 15 amino acids. Germline V gene lookup returns CDR1 SGHAT and CDR2 FQNNGV. The CDR3 spells CASSLKSGLGETQYF. The CDR3 DNA reads TGTGCCAGCAGCCTCAAGTCGGGTTTAGGAGAGACCCAGTACTTC. Looking up the rest from reference TRBV11-2 and TRBJ2-5 gives the full variable domain: EAGVAQSPRYKIIEKRQSVAFWCNPISGHATLYWYQQILGQGPKLLIQFQNNGVVDDSQLPKDRFSAERLKGVDSTLKIQPAKLEDSAVYLCASSLKSGLGETQYFGPGTRLLVL.

The chain employs TRBV11-2 and TRBJ1-1; perhaps TRBD1 as D (5 bases). The V gene lost 4 bases and the J gene lost 4 bases, with 13 bases spanning the gap. Per the germline V gene, CDR1 is SGHAT and CDR2 is FQNNGV. This CDR3 comprises 14 residues. CDR3 sequence reads: CASSSGREGTEAFF. The CDR3 region has the DNA TGTGCCAGCAGCTCCGGCAGGGAGGGCACTGAAGCTTTCTTT.

This clone appeared once. The J gene is TRBJ2-1, the V gene TRBV19; 7 bases line up with TRBD2. With V trimmed by 4 bases and J by 6 bases, 9 bases remained unmatched. This CDR3 is built from 15 residues. Germline CDR1 and CDR2: LNHDA and SQIVND (reference sequence). The CDR3 is CASSTLGTIGNEQFF. As DNA, the CDR3 is TGTGCCAGTAGTACGCTCGGGACTATAGGCAATGAGCAGTTCTTC.

The J gene is TRBJ2-1, the V gene TRBV4-3; D is unclear. The CDR3 sequence is 13 residues long. Deletions cut 0 bases from V and 6 bases from J, with 6 bases between. Germline V gene sequence: CDR1 LGHNA, CDR2 YSLEER. The CDR3 nucleotides read TGCGCCAGCAGCCAAGAGGCCTCCAATGAGCAGTTCTTC. Protein sequence: CASSQEASNEQFF.

V is TRBV7-9 and J is TRBJ2-3, with D maybe TRBD2 (7 bases). The length of the CDR3 is 19 residues. Trimming left V 2 bases short and J 0 bases short, with 21 bases between. Looked up from germline, CDR1 is SEHNR and CDR2 is FQNEAQ (reference sequence). CDR3 nucleotides: TGTGCCAGCAGCTTAATTGCGGGGGCTAAAGGGAGTAGCACAGATACGCAGTATTTT. As protein: CASSLIAGAKGSSTDTQYF.

The chain has TRBV27 and TRBJ1-1, with 7 bases aligning to TRBD1. The ends lost 7 bases at V and 2 bases at J; junction bases unmatched: 7. The CDR3 runs to 14 residues. The germline gives CDR1 MNHEY, CDR2 SMNVEV (reference sequence). CDR3 bases: TGTGCCAGCAAAAGGACAGGCTCCAACACTGAAGCTTTCTTT. This sequence encodes CASKRTGSNTEAFF.